This note documents a single T cell receptor beta chain sequence. In the original processing: Scientists estimated how many nucleated cells there were by amplifying reference gene primers. Here immunoSEQ multiplex PCR was the method, and the copy in TCRdb shows in-frame clones only, minus some. The V and J calls and clone size were taken over from that table, and D and trimming were inferred from the DNA. The repertoire holds more than 200,000 clones, with about 85% as singletons. The CDR3 loop spans 18 amino acids. After removal of 0 bases from V and 6 bases from J, the junction contained 14 bases not matched to a gene. CDR1 and CDR2 from the germline V gene are ENHRY and SYGVKD. The sample is drawn from a study of blood T cell repertoires in COVID-19. Overall study context: The cDNA or gDNA used as material had been derived from T cells, B-cell-depleted T cells, or PBMCs.

The origin of this receptor is a man in his fifties or sixties with acute or convalescent COVID-19. The sample consisted of peripheral blood. The V gene is TRBV10-3, the J gene TRBJ1-1; TRBD1 matches 9 bases. The CDR3 DNA sequence: TGTGCCATCAGTGAGTCTTGGAGACAGGGGGGTTATAAGGCTGAAGCTTTCTTT. This translates into CAISESWRQGGYKAEAFF.